Sequencing of this T cell receptor (beta chain) was carried out in a study of T cells in Graves' hyperthyroidism and ophthalmopathy. CDR3 length equals 15 residues. Germline assignment: CDR1 SGHNT and CDR2 YENEEA. V shed 3 bases, J shed 5 bases, and the junction held 8 bases outside the gene matches. Study findings and constraints: Ophthalmopathy and stable hyperthyroidism were told apart by a 13 V-J model.

In this sample, this clonotype turned up many times. Antigen: not known. TCR beta CDR3 region amplification was performed from RNA transcripts. With the HTBI primer set, the TCR CDR3 went through a first round of RT-PCR. Each CDR3 protein gets one entry after TCRdb re-called the multiplex PCR reads with MiXCR. The table records about 620,000 distinct CDR3 sequences, 15% to 20% of them present only once. The authors deemed Graves' hyperthyroidism stable absent ophthalmopathy progression within 18 months. Clinical symptoms, serum thyroxine and TRAb, thyroid ultrasound and orbital computed tomography were used for the diagnoses.

Sequenced input: blood. V is TRBV11-3 and J is TRBJ2-5, with 8 bases aligning to TRBD2. The TCR originated in a woman in her twenties or thirties with Graves' hyperthyroidism. The CDR3 DNA sequence: TGTGCCAGCAGCTTTACAGCGGGAGTATTGGAGACCCAGTACTTC. As protein: CASSFTAGVLETQYF.